The rows below give T cell receptor beta chains drawn from one sample of a study of blood T cell repertoires in COVID-19. TCRdb keeps only in-frame clones here, not all; method: immunoSEQ multiplex PCR. The table shows 340,000 or so clones, with 65% to 90% occurring only once. The source material was PBMCs or T cells enriched from blood (not recorded which). All receptors come from a woman aged 40 to 49 with acute COVID-19. Each CDR3 is given with its conserved first and last residue.

V,CDR3
TRBV7-2,CASSLVGTGRGEKLFF
TRBV4-1,CASSQTSHTQYF
TRBV28,CASSLTETGYTF
TRBV3-1/TRBV3-2,CASSLGTGGAYF
TRBV10-2,CASAGTAGGGNYGYTF
TRBV25-1,CASSEALGGQGGYEQYF
TRBV7-9,CASSKGDRLGSPLHF
TRBV4-3,CASSQDVRAPGELFF
TRBV7-2,CASSLGPPSGPQETQYF
TRBV3-1/TRBV3-2,CASSQDGKTQYF
TRBV25-1,CASSEFGQGPKAEAFF
TRBV15,CATSRDPGGNQPQHF
TRBV27,CASSLGRGTGADEQFF
TRBV6-2/TRBV6-3,CASSYRWDRGTEAFF
TRBV7-6,CASSQDSQLLETQYF
TRBV7-3,CASSHAGNEQFF
TRBV18,CASSPPGTGNLPPGYTF
TRBV18,CASSPYPGLAANTGELFF
TRBV28,CASSSPAGPPSGANVLTF
TRBV28,CASTGQGDGYTF
TRBV7-7,CASSRGLATFYEQYF
TRBV7-2,CASTSREGRGGSYGYTF
TRBV21-1,CASSKEAAGDMTSGSWSGELFF
TRBV7-2,CASSLEHQGNNSPLHF
TRBV27,CASSLSGTPHKIRYGYTF
TRBV18,CASSPRPEDTEAFF
TRBV9,CASSPGSDGWEKLFF
TRBV6-5,CASSYSIGETQYF
TRBV7-9,CASSLDRGGDTIYF
TRBV27,CASSTGLTNTGELFF
TRBV28,CASSSASGSSYNEQFF
TRBV28,CASSLIGGRQTQYF
TRBV27,CASSYRDRVGGYTF
TRBV5-4,CASMGLADNEQFF
TRBV6-5,CATLGGWYNTEAFF
TRBV18,CASSLTDSSFRIYGYTF
TRBV6-2/TRBV6-3,CASSRTGGRGNQPQHF
TRBV6-5,CASSRTSGATYEQYF
TRBV5-4,CASSLSGTASYEQYF
TRBV5-5,CASSLRLAGKDTQYF
TRBV6-5,CASSGTSGRNNEQFF
TRBV7-8,CASSFGGTGSGEQFF